Shown below are 16 T cell receptor beta chains from a single sample sequenced in a study of T cell responses to AZD1222 COVID-19 vaccine. Libraries were prepared by immunoSEQ multiplex PCR; TCRdb keeps only in-frame clonotypes and omits some of them. Altogether 130,000 or so clones are present, roughly 93% being singletons, with the ten largest covering 0.75% to 1%. The sample in question was peripheral blood, obtained on day 0 of MenACWY control vaccination. These receptors originate from an adult in good health.

This clone appeared once. The rearrangement links TRBV9 to TRBJ2-1; TRBD2 aligns across 10 bases. In germline, CDR1 is SGDLS, CDR2 YYNGEE. The V segment lost 3 bases and the J segment 9 bases; nucleotides outside the gene matches: 9. This CDR3 has 15 amino acids. CDR3 protein: CASSAGTSVSGEQFF. CDR3 nucleotide sequence: TGTGCCAGCAGCGCCGGGACTAGCGTATCGGGTGAGCAGTTCTTC.

This chain uses TRBV10-1 with TRBJ2-3; 8 bases match TRBD2. This CDR3 spans 19 amino acids. CDR1 and CDR2 (germline): WNHNN, SYGVQD (reference sequence). With V trimmed by 2 bases and J by 6 bases, 19 bases remained unmatched. The CDR3 reads CASSEAGGAPASPWDTQYF. DNA of the CDR3: TGCGCCAGCAGTGAGGCCGGGGGGGCTCCCGCTAGCCCATGGGATACGCAGTATTTT.

The rearrangement links TRBV7-2 to TRBJ1-5, with D perhaps TRBD1 (6 bases). The CDR3 is 13 residues long. The germline V gene encodes CDR1 SGHTA and CDR2 FQGNSA. Between the trimmed V and J ends, which lost 1 base and 6 bases, there was a span of 7 bases. The CDR3 spells CASSLDRVQPQHF. CDR3 coding DNA: TGTGCCAGCAGCTTAGACAGGGTTCAGCCCCAGCATTTT.

The count of this clone is one. The chain uses TRBV6-6 and TRBJ1-1; D uncertain. The length of the CDR3 is 13 residues. Germline CDR1 reads MNHNY; CDR2 reads SVGAGI (reference sequence). Trimming stripped 4 bases from V and 4 bases from J, with 10 bases between. The CDR3 DNA is TGTGCCAGCAGTTCCGCGATCGGCACTGAAGCTTTCTTT. Translated: CASSSAIGTEAFF.

The chain joins TRBV5-1 to TRBJ1-2, with 7 bases fitting TRBD1. Per germline, CDR1 SGHRS and CDR2 YFSETQ. The CDR3 length is 13 residues. After removal of 0 bases from V and 6 bases from J, the junction contained 2 bases not matched to a gene. As DNA, the CDR3 is TGCGCCAGCAGCTTGGCGACAGGGAATGGCTACACCTTC. Its translation: CASSLATGNGYTF. Full variable domain (missing parts from reference TRBV5-1 and TRBJ1-2): KAGVTQTPRYLIKTRGQQVTLSCSPISGHRSVSWYQQTPGQGLQFLFEYFSETQRNKGNFPGRFSGRQFSNSRSEMNVSTLELGDSALYLCASSLATGNGYTFGSGTRLTVV.

This chain connects TRBV6-1 to TRBJ2-6; tentative D call: TRBD2 (6 bases). The CDR3 contains 15 residues. V lost 2 bases and J lost 2, with 7 bases in between. From germline, CDR1 is MNHNS and CDR2 SASEGT. CDR3 loop: CASSEWGAGANVLTF. The CDR3 region has the DNA TGTGCCAGCAGTGAATGGGGGGCTGGGGCCAACGTCCTGACTTTC.

The rearrangement joins TRBV5-8 to TRBJ1-3; perhaps TRBD1 as D (6 bases). V was clipped by 0 bases and J by 8 bases, with 15 bases between them. The length of the CDR3 is 15 residues. Looked up from germline, CDR1 is SGHTS and CDR2 is YDEGEE. Here the CDR3 reads CASSLESRGPDTIYF. Here the CDR3 DNA reads TGTGCCAGCAGCTTGGAATCCAGGGGCCCGGACACCATATATTTT.

The chain joins TRBV5-1 to TRBJ1-1, with 7 nucleotides matching TRBD1. The length of the CDR3 is 13 residues. The V gene's germline CDR1 is SGHRS and CDR2 YFSETQ. The J segment lost 5 bases and the V segment lost 4 bases, leaving 5 bases of the junction unmatched. The CDR3 protein is CASSATGFTEAFF. The DNA of the CDR3 is TGCGCCAGCAGCGCGACAGGGTTTACTGAAGCTTTCTTT. Based on the CDR3 plus reference TRBV5-1 and TRBJ1-1, the full variable domain is KAGVTQTPRYLIKTRGQQVTLSCSPISGHRSVSWYQQTPGQGLQFLFEYFSETQRNKGNFPGRFSGRQFSNSRSEMNVSTLELGDSALYLCASSATGFTEAFFGQGTRLTVV.

The rearrangement joins TRBV6-4 to TRBJ2-1; TRBD2 aligns across 11 bases. The CDR3 runs to 15 residues. V gave up 3 bases and J gave up 8 bases; unmatched junction bases: 6. Germline lookup yields CDR1 MRHNA and CDR2 SNTAGT. CDR3 amino acids: CASSELAGVGDEQFF. The CDR3, as DNA: TGTGCCAGCAGTGAACTAGCGGGAGTAGGTGATGAGCAGTTCTTC.

The chain employs TRBV25-1 and TRBJ2-2; the match to TRBD1 covers 8 bases. J lost 4 bases, V lost 6 bases, and 10 bases had no gene match. The CDR3 contains 16 residues. CDR1 and CDR2 from the germline V gene are MGHDK and SYGVNS. The CDR3 region has the DNA TGTGCCAGCAGCCCTAGACAGGGGTCGGGCACCGGGGAGCTGTTTTTT. Its translation: CASSPRQGSGTGELFF.

V gene TRBV5-1 combines with J gene TRBJ1-4, with D unresolved. Germline CDR1 and CDR2: SGHRS and YFSETQ. Trimming cost V 0 bases and J 5 bases, with 17 bases left between them. This CDR3 region has 17 residues. The CDR3 here is CASSLAPPGAQNEKLFF. CDR3 nucleotides: TGCGCCAGCAGCTTGGCACCCCCGGGAGCTCAGAATGAAAAACTGTTTTTT.

V and J are TRBV19 and TRBJ1-5; D remains unclear. There are 15 residues in the CDR3. The germline gives CDR1 LNHDA, CDR2 SQIVND (reference sequence). Trimming shortened V by 3 bases and J by 9 bases, and 18 bases separated the two germline ends. CDR3 coding DNA: TGTGCCAGTAGTATCCACCCCCCCGGGAGTGCGCCCCAGCATTTT. Translation gives CASSIHPPGSAPQHF.

This clone was observed once. The V and J genes are TRBV19 and TRBJ2-7; the match to TRBD2 covers 10 bases. The CDR3 loop spans 15 amino acids. J lost 0 bases, V lost 3 bases, and 2 bases had no gene match. CDR1 is LNHDA, CDR2 SQIVND, per germline (reference sequence). The CDR3 DNA reads as TGTGCCAGTAGTATGGGACTAGCGAGCTCCTACGAGCAGTACTTC. Its protein product is CASSMGLASSYEQYF.

This chain links TRBV5-1 with TRBJ1-5; D ambiguous. Germline V CDR1 and CDR2: SGHRS, YFSETQ. This CDR3 region has 13 residues. V was clipped by 4 bases and J by 5 bases, with 10 bases between them. Here the CDR3 DNA reads TGCGCCAGCAGCGAGCACTGGGATCAGCCCCAGCATTTT. Translation: CASSEHWDQPQHF.

V gene TRBV9 combines with J gene TRBJ1-6, with D unclear. Trimming stripped 4 bases from V and 8 bases from J, with 19 bases between. This CDR3 comprises 16 residues. Germline V gives CDR1 SGDLS, CDR2 YYNGEE. The CDR3 spells CASSPRSLLRDSPLHF. The DNA of the CDR3 is TGTGCCAGCAGCCCCAGGAGTCTCCTCCGGGATTCACCCCTCCACTTT. The complete variable domain, with remaining parts taken from reference TRBV9 and TRBJ1-6, reads DSGVTQTPKHLITATGQRVTLRCSPRSGDLSVYWYQQSLDQGLQFLIQYYNGEERAKGNILERFSAQQFPDLHSELNLSSLELGDSALYFCASSPRSLLRDSPLHFGNGTRLTVT.

The chain uses TRBV7-9 and TRBJ2-6, with no clear D. Trimming took off 6 bases at V and 0 bases at J, with 15 bases between the two ends. Germline CDR1 and CDR2: SEHNR and FQNEAQ (reference sequence). The CDR3 loop spans 17 amino acids. The CDR3: CASSLVSPLSGANVLTF. CDR3 in DNA: TGTGCCAGCAGTCTCGTCAGCCCTCTCTCTGGGGCCAACGTCCTGACTTTC.